The 2 T cell receptor beta chains in this list originate from one sample, sequenced in a study of T cells in Graves' hyperthyroidism and ophthalmopathy. TCR beta CDR3 regions were amplified from RNA transcripts. HTBI primers were the set used in a first-round RT-PCR of the TCR CDR3. One entry per CDR3 protein, called by TCRdb with MiXCR from the multiplex PCR reads. The table lists around 610,000 distinct CDR3 sequences, roughly 14% of them singletons, with approximately 4.3% in the top ten. The sequencing sample was made of blood. These receptor sequences come from a woman aged 40 to 55 with Graves' ophthalmopathy.

This clonotype was detected many times. This sequence joins TRBV28 and TRBJ1-2; D is undetermined. V was clipped by 3 bases and J by 4 bases, with 12 bases between them. Germline-derived CDR1 and CDR2 are MDHEN and SYDVKM. CDR3 size: 14 residues. The CDR3 region has the DNA TGTGCCAGCAGTTTTATGGGAGGTAGCTATGGCTACACCTTC. Translation gives CASSFMGGSYGYTF.

This clonotype appeared many times. This rearrangement joins TRBV12-3 or TRBV12-4 to TRBJ2-7; 7 positions match TRBD1. The CDR3 is 17 residues long. J gave up 3 bases and V 3 bases, and 14 bases lay outside the gene matches. CDR3 sequence: CASSFGDSRTQNYEQYF. The CDR3 region has the DNA TGTGCCAGCAGTTTCGGGGACAGCCGAACCCAAAACTACGAGCAGTACTTC.